Each of the 11 T cell receptor beta chains below was sequenced from the same sample in a study of Graves' ophthalmopathy and Graves' hyperthyroidism. RNA transcripts provided the template for amplifying TCR beta CDR3 regions. Amplification began with first-round RT-PCR using HTBI primers, then second-round multiplex PCR was performed. Using its own MiXCR run on the multiplex PCR reads, TCRdb lists one record per CDR3 protein. The sample holds 580,000 or so distinct CDR3 sequences; just under 40% are singletons and the top ten take roughly 4.5%. Input material: peripheral blood or thyroid tissue (not recorded which). These receptor sequences come from an adult man with Graves' hyperthyroidism.

This chain connects TRBV25-1 to TRBJ2-7; the match to TRBD1 covers 12 bases. Germline assignment: CDR1 MGHDK and CDR2 SYGVNS. The CDR3 consists of 15 residues. Trimming removed 4 bases from V and 7 bases from J; junction bases left unmatched: 8. The DNA for the CDR3 is TGTGCCAGCAGTGGTCCGGGACAGGGGGCGTGGGAGCAGTACTTC. Residues: CASSGPGQGAWEQYF.

The chain employs TRBV2 and TRBJ1-2; 9 positions match TRBD1. V gave up 8 bases and J gave up 2 bases; unmatched junction bases: 3. Germline CDR1 SNHLY, CDR2 FYNNEI. The CDR3 is 13 residues long. The CDR3 here is CASVGQGNYGYTF. CDR3 sequence (DNA): TGTGCCAGCGTTGGACAGGGGAACTATGGCTACACCTTC.

This chain uses TRBV29-1 with TRBJ2-7, with 7 positions matching TRBD2. The germline V gene has CDR1 SQVTM and CDR2 ANQGSEA. Trimming took 3 bases from V and 1 from J; bases not matched to a gene: 6. There are 14 residues in the CDR3. CDR3: CSVDGAGLSYEQYF. The CDR3 DNA reads as TGCAGCGTTGATGGCGCGGGACTATCCTACGAGCAGTACTTC.

This clonotype showed up many times. The rearrangement links TRBV6-5 to TRBJ1-2; TRBD1 might be the D (6 bases). The V end was cut by 2 bases, the J end by 8 bases, with 12 bases between. This CDR3 comprises 13 residues. The germline gives CDR1 MNHEY, CDR2 SVGAGI. CDR3 residues: CASSYRGAEGYTF. The CDR3 DNA reads as TGTGCCAGCAGTTACCGGGGGGCGGAAGGCTACACCTTC.

As to this clonotype: The conserved final phenylalanine or tryptophan is absent from the CDR3, which likely points to a read error. It is unclear where the CDR3 begins or ends on the DNA, so no DNA is shown, and the CDR3 is as TCRdb lists it. The chain recombines TRBV19 with TRBJ1-3; the table's D call, TRBD1, was not checked against the DNA. Germline values: CDR1 LNHDA, CDR2 SQIVND (reference sequence). A total of 11 residues make up the CDR3, ends included. The CDR3 spells CASSIQGTANT.

This clonotype was found many times. The rearrangement links TRBV5-1 to TRBJ2-2; D not resolved. This CDR3 has 15 amino acids. Germline V CDR1 and CDR2: SGHRS, YFSETQ. V dropped 0 bases and J dropped 2 bases, with 8 bases sitting between them. CDR3 sequence (DNA): TGCGCCAGCAGCTTGGAGGCGCCCAACACCGGGGAGCTGTTTTTT. It is translated as CASSLEAPNTGELFF.

The chain is built from TRBV29-1 and TRBJ1-2; 7 bases line up with TRBD1. Per germline, CDR1 SQVTM and CDR2 ANQGSEA. V shed 3 bases and J 5 bases; nucleotides not matched to a gene: 3. The CDR3 consists of 12 residues. The CDR3 DNA reads as TGCAGCGTTGATGGGACAGTGTATGGCTACACCTTC. Residues: CSVDGTVYGYTF.

This clonotype was seen many times. The V and J genes are TRBV7-8 and TRBJ2-5; 8 bases map to TRBD2. This CDR3 contains 16 residues. Germline values: CDR1 SGHVS, CDR2 FQNEAQ. Trimming took 5 bases from V and 5 from J; bases not matched to a gene: 13. DNA for the CDR3: TGTGCCAGCAGCCCCGGGGTAGCGGGAACGGGGGAGACCCAGTACTTC. Its protein product is CASSPGVAGTGETQYF. Variable domain in full (rest from reference TRBV7-8 and TRBJ2-5): GAGVSQSPRYKVAKRGQDVALRCDPISGHVSLFWYQQALGQGPEFLTYFQNEAQLDKSGLPSDRFFAERPEGSVSTLKIQRTQQEDSAVYLCASSPGVAGTGETQYFGPGTRLLVL.

This clonotype was seen repeatedly, ten times or more. This chain links TRBV14 with TRBJ1-2; D is uncertain. V lost 0 bases, J lost 6 bases, and 8 bases lay in between. Germline V gives CDR1 SGHDN, CDR2 FVKESK. The CDR3 runs to 13 residues. DNA of the CDR3: TGTGCCAGCAGCCAAGATCCCGGGAATGGCTACACCTTC. Translation: CASSQDPGNGYTF. The whole variable domain, filled in from reference TRBV14 and TRBJ1-2, reads EAGVTQFPSHSVIEKGQTVTLRCDPISGHDNLYWYRRVMGKEIKFLLHFVKESKQDESGMPNNRFLAERTGGTYSTLKVQPAELEDSGVYFCASSQDPGNGYTFGSGTRLTVV.

There are a few counts of this clonotype. This chain joins TRBV10-1 and TRBJ1-5; no firm D call. From germline, CDR1 is WNHNN and CDR2 SYGVQD (reference sequence). The germline V and J ends were trimmed by 8 bases and 0 bases, with 11 bases remaining between them. The CDR3 is 14 residues long. CDR3 nucleotides: TGCGCCAGCGAGCGGGAATATAGCAATCAGCCCCAGCATTTT. It codes for CASEREYSNQPQHF.

The table lists this clonotype with many counts. The chain is built from TRBV2 and TRBJ1-1, with D tentatively TRBD1 (6 bases). Trimming removed 8 bases at V and 6 bases at J, with 19 bases between. Per germline, CDR1 SNHLY and CDR2 FYNNEI. There are 14 residues in the CDR3. The CDR3 nucleotides read TGTGCCAGCCAGTGGACGGGGGCTGTGGCTGAAGCTTTCTTT. It yields the protein CASQWTGAVAEAFF.